Below are 17 T cell receptor beta chains sequenced from a single sample in a study of CD8 T cells in ankylosing spondylitis. The study, taken as a whole, reports: Typical of ankylosing spondylitis blood, it appeared, was a TCR beta motif of fewer than ten highly homologous variants.

Antigens of these TCRs are unknown. TCRdb reprocessed the 5' RACE reads with MiXCR, giving one entry per CDR3 protein. In the table there are around 480,000 distinct CDR3 sequences, 15% to 20% of which are singletons. The sequenced sample consisted of blood, either unsorted or a sorted T cell fraction (not recorded which). The source of these receptors is a male donor with ankylosing spondylitis.

This chain uses TRBV30 with TRBJ2-1, with 14 bases fitting TRBD2. With V trimmed by 4 bases and J by 3 bases, 2 bases remained unmatched. CDR3 length: 15 residues. Germline CDR1 is GTSNPN and CDR2 is SVGIG (reference sequence). Written as DNA, the CDR3 is TGTGCCTGGAACGGACTAGCGGGGGGCTACAATGAGCAGTTCTTC. Its protein product is CAWNGLAGGYNEQFF.

This clonotype has a handful of counts. This rearrangement joins TRBV6-4 to TRBJ2-1, with 12 bases aligning to TRBD2. V dropped 6 bases and J dropped 6; count of bases not matched to a gene: 9. CDR1 is MRHNA and CDR2 is SNTAGT in the germline V gene. CDR3 length: 16 residues. CDR3: CASSHTGLAGFNEQFF. CDR3 bases: TGTGCCAGCAGCCATACTGGACTAGCGGGATTCAATGAGCAGTTCTTC.

The rearrangement links TRBV7-2 to TRBJ2-1; 10 bases align to TRBD2. The trim removed 5 bases at V and 6 bases at J, leaving 7 bases unmatched. The CDR3 contains 15 residues. CDR1 is SGHTA, CDR2 FQGNSA, per germline. CDR3 region: CASSLSGGHFNEQFF. DNA of the CDR3: TGTGCCAGCAGCCTTAGCGGGGGGCACTTCAATGAGCAGTTCTTC.

This clonotype was observed a few times. J is TRBJ1-2 and V is TRBV20-1, with D perhaps TRBD1 (5 bases). V was shortened by 6 bases and J by 0 bases, with 14 bases between the two germline ends. CDR1 DFQATT and CDR2 SNEGSKA come from the germline V gene (reference sequence). CDR3 size: 14 residues. CDR3 residues: CSAAEGTANYGYTF. As DNA, the CDR3 is TGCAGTGCCGCCGAGGGGACCGCTAACTATGGCTACACCTTC.

The rearrangement uses TRBV20-1 and TRBJ2-7, with D possibly matching TRBD2 (6 bases). CDR3 length equals 15 residues. Germline V gene lookup returns CDR1 DFQATT and CDR2 SNEGSKA (reference sequence). V was shortened by 1 base and J by 3 bases, with 16 bases between the two germline ends. The CDR3 sequence: CSARGPASVNYEQYF. The CDR3 nucleotides read TGCAGTGCTAGAGGGCCCGCTAGCGTTAACTACGAGCAGTACTTC.

This clonotype occurred a few times. This rearrangement joins TRBV5-6 to TRBJ1-3; D unresolved. The V gene lost 2 bases and the J gene lost 0 bases, with 9 bases spanning the gap. The CDR3 totals 15 residues. The germline gives CDR1 SGHDT, CDR2 YYEEEE. CDR3 residues: CASSFHRNSGNTIYF. CDR3 DNA sequence: TGTGCCAGCAGCTTTCACAGAAACTCTGGAAACACCATATATTTT.

The chain couples TRBV6-1 to TRBJ1-2; D is ambiguous. The CDR3 runs to 15 residues. Germline V gives CDR1 MNHNS, CDR2 SASEGT. V was cut by 2 bases and J by 0 bases, with 10 bases left in between. The CDR3 bases are TGTGCCAGCAGTGAATCCCTTGGGGCTAACTATGGCTACACCTTC. It translates to CASSESLGANYGYTF.

The rearrangement links TRBV24-1 to TRBJ1-2; D gene ambiguous. The germline V and J ends were trimmed by 3 bases and 3 bases, with 10 bases remaining between them. Germline V gene data show CDR1 as KGHDR and CDR2 as SFDVKD. The CDR3 spans 14 residues. DNA of the CDR3: TGTGCCACCAGTGATGCTAGGGAAGACTATGGCTACACCTTC. This encodes CATSDAREDYGYTF.

J is TRBJ2-6 and V is TRBV5-1; possibly TRBD1 for D (6 bases). The germline V and J ends were trimmed by 1 base and 0 bases, with 14 bases remaining between them. The germline CDR1 and CDR2 sequences are SGHRS and YFSETQ. This CDR3 comprises 18 residues. CDR3 loop: CASSLLTGISSGANVLTF. The CDR3 nucleotides read TGCGCCAGCAGCTTGCTGACAGGAATTTCCTCTGGGGCCAACGTCCTGACTTTC.

The V gene is TRBV7-2, the J gene TRBJ2-1; 7 bases line up with TRBD2. The CDR3 length is 15 residues. J was trimmed by 4 bases and V by 5 bases; bases with no gene match: 8. CDR1 and CDR2 (germline): SGHTA, FQGNSA. The CDR3 sequence is CASSATSSGYNEQFF. As DNA, the CDR3 is TGTGCCAGCAGCGCCACTTCTAGCGGATACAATGAGCAGTTCTTC.

This clonotype showed up just a few times. The CDR3 region is CASSQDDRERSYGYTF. As DNA, the CDR3 is TGTGCCAGCAGCCAAGATGACAGGGAAAGGAGCTATGGCTACACCTTC. The V gene is TRBV3-1, the J gene TRBJ1-2, with 7 bases that match TRBD1. Unmatched junction bases numbered 8, after V lost 0 bases and J lost 4 bases. This CDR3 is built from 16 residues. In germline, CDR1 is LGHDT, CDR2 YNNKEL (reference sequence).

J is TRBJ1-2 and V is TRBV6-1; D remains unclear. Germline V gives CDR1 MNHNS, CDR2 SASEGT. This CDR3 has 15 residues. Trimming pared 0 bases from V and 8 bases from J, leaving 16 bases between. The CDR3 nucleotides are TGTGCCAGCAGTGAAGCCGAGATCAGCGCAAGGGGCTACACCTTC. Protein: CASSEAEISARGYTF.

The chain joins TRBV25-1 to TRBJ1-1; 11 nucleotides agree with TRBD1. CDR1 is MGHDK and CDR2 is SYGVNS in the germline V gene. After removal of 8 bases from V and 5 bases from J, the junction contained 10 bases not matched to a gene. There are 15 residues in the CDR3. CDR3 nucleotides: TGTGCCAGCCGGACAGGGGGCGCCCGAACGACTGAAGCTTTCTTT. Protein product: CASRTGGARTTEAFF.

This clonotype was recorded at least ten times. CDR3 amino acids: CASSERTGGNQPQHF. CDR3 in DNA: TGTGCCAGCAGTGAACGGACAGGGGGCAATCAGCCCCAGCATTTT. The J gene is TRBJ1-5, the V gene TRBV2; 9 bases are a match to TRBD1. The CDR3 covers 15 residues. From germline, CDR1 is SNHLY and CDR2 FYNNEI. V shed 2 bases and J 2 bases; nucleotides not matched to a gene: 1.

A few counts support this clonotype. This rearrangement joins TRBV6-2 or TRBV6-3 to TRBJ2-7; the D is unclear. Germline V lookup: CDR1 MNHEY, CDR2 SVGEGT. The V end was cut by 5 bases, the J end by 3 bases, with 8 bases between. This CDR3 contains 12 residues. The CDR3 spells CASSGYVYEQYF. For the CDR3, the DNA is TGTGCCAGCAGTGGGTACGTCTACGAGCAGTACTTC.

The chain recombines TRBV4-1 with TRBJ1-2; D not resolved. Germline values: CDR1 MGHRA, CDR2 YSYEKL. The V end lost 0 bases, the J end lost 1 base, and 9 bases lay between the germline ends. The CDR3 runs to 15 residues. CDR3 region: CASSQDPGNNYGYTF. The CDR3 DNA is TGCGCCAGCAGCCAAGACCCGGGTAATAACTATGGCTACACCTTC.

This clonotype was observed a few times. The J gene is TRBJ1-2, the V gene TRBV11-1; 8 bases map to TRBD1. The CDR3 totals 18 residues. Germline V CDR1 and CDR2: SGHAT, FQDESV (reference sequence). Trimming at V came to 6 bases and at J to 2 bases, leaving 17 bases not matched to a gene. CDR3 amino acids: CASRKQPGTDRENYGYTF. In nucleotides, the CDR3 is TGTGCCAGCAGAAAGCAACCAGGAACGGACAGGGAAAACTATGGCTACACCTTC.